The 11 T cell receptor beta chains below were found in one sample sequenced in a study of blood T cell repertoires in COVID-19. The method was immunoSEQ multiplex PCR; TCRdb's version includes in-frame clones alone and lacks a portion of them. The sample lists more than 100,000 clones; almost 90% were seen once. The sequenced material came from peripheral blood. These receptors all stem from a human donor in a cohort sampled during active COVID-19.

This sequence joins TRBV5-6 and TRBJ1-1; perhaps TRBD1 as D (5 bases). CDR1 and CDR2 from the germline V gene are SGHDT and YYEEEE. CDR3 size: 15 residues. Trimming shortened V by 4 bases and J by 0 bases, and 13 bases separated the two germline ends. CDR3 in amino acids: CASSGTDSMNTEAFF. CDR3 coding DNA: TGTGCCAGCAGCGGAACAGACAGCATGAACACTGAAGCTTTCTTT.

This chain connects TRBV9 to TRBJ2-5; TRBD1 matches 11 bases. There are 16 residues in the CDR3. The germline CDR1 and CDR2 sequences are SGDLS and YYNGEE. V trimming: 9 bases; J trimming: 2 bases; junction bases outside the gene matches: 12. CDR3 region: CATAKGQGATQETQYF. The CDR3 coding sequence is TGTGCCACCGCCAAAGGACAGGGGGCCACTCAAGAGACCCAGTACTTC.

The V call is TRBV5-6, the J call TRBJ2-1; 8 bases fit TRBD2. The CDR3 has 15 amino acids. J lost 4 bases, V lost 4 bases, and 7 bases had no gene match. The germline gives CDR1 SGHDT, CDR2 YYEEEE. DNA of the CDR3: TGTGCCAGCAGCGCCGGGACTAGACTATACAATGAGCAGTTCTTC. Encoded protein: CASSAGTRLYNEQFF.

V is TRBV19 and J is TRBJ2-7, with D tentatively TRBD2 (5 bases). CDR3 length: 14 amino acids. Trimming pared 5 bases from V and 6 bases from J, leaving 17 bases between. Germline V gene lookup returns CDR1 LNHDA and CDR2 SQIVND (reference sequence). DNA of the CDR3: TGTGCCAGTAGTCCAAGGACGGTACGGGGCGAGCAGTACTTC. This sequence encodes CASSPRTVRGEQYF.

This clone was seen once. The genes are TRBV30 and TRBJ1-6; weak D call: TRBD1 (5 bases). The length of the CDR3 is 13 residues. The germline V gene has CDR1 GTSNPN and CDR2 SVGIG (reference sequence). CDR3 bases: TGTGCATGGGGGGGAGAAGGCAATTCACCCCTCCACTTT. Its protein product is CAWGGEGNSPLHF.

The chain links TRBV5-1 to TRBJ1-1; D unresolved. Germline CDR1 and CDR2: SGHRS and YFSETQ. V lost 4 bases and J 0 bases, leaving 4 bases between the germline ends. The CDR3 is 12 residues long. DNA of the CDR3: TGCGCCAGCAGCGAGATGAACACTGAAGCTTTCTTT. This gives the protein CASSEMNTEAFF.

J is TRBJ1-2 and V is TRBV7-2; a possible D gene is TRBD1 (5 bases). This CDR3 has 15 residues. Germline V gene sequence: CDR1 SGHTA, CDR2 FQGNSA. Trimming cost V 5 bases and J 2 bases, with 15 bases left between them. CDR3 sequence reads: CASSRRFGGNYGYTF. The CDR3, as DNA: TGTGCCAGCAGCCGTCGGTTTGGGGGGAACTATGGCTACACCTTC.

DNA for the CDR3: TGTGCCAGCAGCCTTACAGACAGACCAACTAATGAAAAACTGTTTTTT. Residues: CASSLTDRPTNEKLFF. This chain links TRBV7-6 with TRBJ1-4, with TRBD1 as a possible D gene (5 bases). The V gene lost 5 bases and the J gene lost 0 bases, with 13 bases spanning the gap. The CDR3 consists of 16 residues. Germline V CDR1 and CDR2: SGHVS, FNYEAQ.

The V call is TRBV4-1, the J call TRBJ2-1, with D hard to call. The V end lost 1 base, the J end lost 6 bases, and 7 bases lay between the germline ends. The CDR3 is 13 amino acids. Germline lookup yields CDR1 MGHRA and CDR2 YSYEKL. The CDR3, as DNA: TGCGCCAGCAGCCAAGCCCACTTCAATGAGCAGTTCTTC. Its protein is CASSQAHFNEQFF.

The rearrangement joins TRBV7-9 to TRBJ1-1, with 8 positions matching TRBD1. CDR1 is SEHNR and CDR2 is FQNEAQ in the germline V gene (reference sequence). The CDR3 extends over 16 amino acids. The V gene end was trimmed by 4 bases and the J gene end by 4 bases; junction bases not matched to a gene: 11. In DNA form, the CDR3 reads TGTGCCAGCAGCTCGAGGACAGGGAAAAAGGGCACTGAAGCTTTCTTT. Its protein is CASSSRTGKKGTEAFF.

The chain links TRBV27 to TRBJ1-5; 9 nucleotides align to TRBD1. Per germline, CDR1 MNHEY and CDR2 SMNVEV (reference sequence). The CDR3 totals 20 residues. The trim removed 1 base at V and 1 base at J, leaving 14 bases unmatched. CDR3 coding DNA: TGTGCCAGCAGTTTATTGCCCCCGGGACAGGGTGCTTGGAGCAATCAGCCCCAGCATTTT. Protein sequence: CASSLLPPGQGAWSNQPQHF.